This TCR beta chain came from a study of cytomegalovirus exposure and HLA in healthy donors. Study-wide results and limits: Being productive about 87% or about 30% of the time was typical of most TCR beta V segments in an earlier analysis.

With regard to this clone: Antigen unknown.

PCR primers comprised 60 Vbeta and 13 Jbeta primers. Sequenced by immunoSEQ multiplex PCR; TCRdb stores in-frame clones only, minus some. This table holds about 190,000 clones, over 65% found once. V was trimmed by 2 bases and J by 3 bases, leaving 8 bases between them. The CDR3 sequence is 12 residues long. Per germline, CDR1 GTSNPN and CDR2 SVGIG (reference sequence). The clonotype was recovered from a woman aged 25 to 39 in good health and CMV-seronegative. The sequenced sample consisted of PBMCs. The rearrangement uses TRBV30 and TRBJ2-7; D not resolved. This CDR3 reads CAWSPPNYEQYF. Here the CDR3 DNA reads TGTGCCTGGAGTCCCCCCAACTACGAGCAGTACTTC.